This T cell receptor (beta chain) is from a study of glioma-infiltrating T cells after dendritic cell vaccination. Study at large: Glioblastoma patients came from Phase I and II dendritic cell vaccination trials.

Only patients with spare fresh-frozen tumor and over two years of follow-up were included. No glioblastoma patient carried an isocitrate dehydrogenase mutation. The PCR used 60 V beta and 13 J beta primers. Libraries were prepared by immunoSEQ multiplex PCR; TCRdb keeps only in-frame clonotypes and omits some of them. The sample has some 100,000 clones; more than 75% are singletons. This CDR3 region has 13 residues. The germline V gene encodes CDR1 SGHRS and CDR2 YFSETQ. The germline V and J ends were trimmed by 5 bases and 6 bases, with 14 bases remaining between them. This chain connects TRBV5-1 to TRBJ1-1, with D maybe TRBD1 (5 bases). The receptor was isolated from a human donor with glioblastoma. The input for sequencing was blood, taken before dendritic cell vaccination. In nucleotides, the CDR3 is TGCGCCAGCAGACTCGGGGGGATCGCTGAAGCTTTCTTT. This gives the protein CASRLGGIAEAFF. The full variable domain, in which reference TRBV5-1 and TRBJ1-1 provide the parts outside the CDR3, is KAGVTQTPRYLIKTRGQQVTLSCSPISGHRSVSWYQQTPGQGLQFLFEYFSETQRNKGNFPGRFSGRQFSNSRSEMNVSTLELGDSALYLCASRLGGIAEAFFGQGTRLTVV.